The TCR beta chain under discussion was sequenced for a study of cytomegalovirus exposure and HLA in healthy donors. Study-level results: A previous analysis found most TCR beta V segments productive roughly 90% or roughly 30% of the time. As a later analysis showed, a missense DCLRE1C variant was linked to trimming of TCR beta V- and J-genes.

Use of 60 Vbeta and 13 Jbeta primers characterized the PCR. Assay used: immunoSEQ multiplex PCR; TCRdb lists only in-frame clones, some missing. The sample lists some 170,000 clones, about 79% occurring once. Between the trimmed V and J ends, which lost 1 base and 6 bases, there was a span of 13 bases. Per germline, CDR1 MNHNS and CDR2 SASEGT. This CDR3 is built from 16 residues. Note on this clone: The target antigen is unknown.

The source material was PBMCs. This TCR was recovered from a man aged 40-49 years in good health and CMV-seropositive. V and J are TRBV6-1 and TRBJ1-6; D may be TRBD1 (6 bases). The CDR3, as DNA: TGTGCCAGCAGTGAAGTTCAGGGGTTCCCTAATTCACCCCTCCACTTT. This encodes CASSEVQGFPNSPLHF.